The present entry profiles one TCR beta chain with its context. The antigen remains undetermined. The sample originates from a study of follicular helper T cells after annual influenza vaccination. Study-level information: Days 0, 7 and 28 post-vaccination were the blood draw times.

Whole-study results and caveats: Rare clonotypes were missed; only about 9.5-23% of cells gave TCRB.

TCRB sequencing was done at Survey resolution level. Clones were read by immunoSEQ multiplex PCR, and TCRdb kept only the in-frame ones, dropping some. The table lists about 9,400 clones, roughly 80% of them singletons. Described time point: 2015-2016 season, pre-vaccination. The germline V gene has CDR1 GTSNPN and CDR2 SVGIG (reference sequence). The CDR3 covers 11 residues. V was cut by 4 bases and J by 4 bases, with 5 bases left in between. Sequencing was performed on CXCR5+ CD38- circulating T follicular helper cells from blood, taken on the day of influenza vaccination. Subset reported: circulating Tfh, non-naive CD4+CXCR5+PD-1+ (ICOS+CD38+ or ICOS-CD38-). This TCR came from an adult who received the influenza vaccine. The rearrangement joins TRBV30 to TRBJ1-3, with D uncertain. This chain's CDR3 is CAWTPGNTIYF. CDR3 nucleotides: TGTGCCTGGACCCCAGGAAACACCATATATTTT.